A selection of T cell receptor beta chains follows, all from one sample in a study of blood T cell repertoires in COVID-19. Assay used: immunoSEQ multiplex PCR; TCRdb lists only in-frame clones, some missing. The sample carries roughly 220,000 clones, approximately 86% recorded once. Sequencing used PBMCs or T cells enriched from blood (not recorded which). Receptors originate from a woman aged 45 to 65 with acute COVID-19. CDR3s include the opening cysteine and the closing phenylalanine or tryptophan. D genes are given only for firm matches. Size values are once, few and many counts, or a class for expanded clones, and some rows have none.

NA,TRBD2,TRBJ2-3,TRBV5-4,CASSSAGGRSSTQYF,TGTGCCAGCAGCTCAGCGGGAGGGCGGTCGAGTACGCAGTATTTT
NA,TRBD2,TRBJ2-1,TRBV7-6,CASSPGLAGTYNEQFF,TGTGCCAGCAGCCCCGGACTAGCGGGGACCTACAATGAGCAGTTCTTC
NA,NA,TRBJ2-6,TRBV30,CAWSVLRGGGGANVLTF,TGTGCCTGGAGTGTACTAAGGGGGGGCGGCGGGGCCAACGTCCTGACTTTC
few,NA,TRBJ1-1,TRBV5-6,CASSLMSGGRNTEAFF,TGTGCCAGCAGCTTGATGTCGGGGGGCCGGAACACTGAAGCTTTCTTT
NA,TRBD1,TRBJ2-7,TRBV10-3,CAIKTGTGISYEQYF,TGTGCCATCAAAACCGGGACAGGGATTTCCTACGAGCAGTACTTC
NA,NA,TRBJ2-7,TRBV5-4,CASSLDTGPYEQYF,TGTGCCAGCAGCTTGGATACAGGGCCCTACGAGCAGTACTTC
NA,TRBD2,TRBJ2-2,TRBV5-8,CASSREAGTGELFF,TGTGCCAGCTCACGGGAGGCCGGCACCGGGGAGCTGTTTTTT
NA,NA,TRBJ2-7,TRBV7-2,CASSLGWEPLREQYF,TGTGCCAGCAGCTTAGGGTGGGAGCCGCTTCGGGAGCAGTACTTC
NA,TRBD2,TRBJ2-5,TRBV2,CASSERGLAKETQYF,TGTGCCAGCAGTGAACGGGGACTAGCGAAAGAGACCCAGTACTTC
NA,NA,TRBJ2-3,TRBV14,CASSPLGTDTQYF,TGTGCCAGCAGCCCACTCGGCACAGATACGCAGTATTTT
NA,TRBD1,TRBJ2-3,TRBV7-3,CASSITGGLDTQYF,TGTGCCAGCAGTATTACAGGGGGCTTAGATACGCAGTATTTT
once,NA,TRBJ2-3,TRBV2,CASRARAILGSDTQYF,TGTGCCAGCAGAGCCCGGGCGATACTAGGCTCAGATACGCAGTATTTT
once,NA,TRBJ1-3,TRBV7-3,CASSLPLTHGGSGNTIYF,TGTGCCAGCAGCTTACCGTTGACCCACGGGGGCTCTGGAAACACCATATATTTT
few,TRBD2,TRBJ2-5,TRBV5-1,CASSLTSFAGGRGTQYF,TGCGCCAGCAGCTTGACCAGTTTCGCGGGAGGGCGGGGGACCCAGTACTTC
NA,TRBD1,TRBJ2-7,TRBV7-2,CAITVGTGGYEQYF,TGTGCCATCACGGTAGGGACAGGGGGTTACGAGCAGTACTTC
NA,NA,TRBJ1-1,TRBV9,CASSVGETEAFF,TGTGCCAGCAGCGTGGGAGAAACTGAAGCTTTCTTT
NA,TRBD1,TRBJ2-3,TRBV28,CASSFYGEQGNTDTQYF,TGTGCCAGCAGTTTTTACGGGGAACAGGGGAACACAGATACGCAGTATTTT
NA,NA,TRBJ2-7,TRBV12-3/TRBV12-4,CASSFTGSGEQYF,TGTGCCAGCAGTTTTACCGGGTCTGGCGAGCAGTACTTC
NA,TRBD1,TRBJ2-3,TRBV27,CASIEGADDLTDTQYF,TGTGCCAGCATCGAGGGGGCGGATGATCTCACAGATACGCAGTATTTT
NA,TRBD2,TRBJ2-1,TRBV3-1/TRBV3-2,CANTSGRAENWVEQFF,TGTGCCAATACTAGCGGGAGGGCCGAAAATTGGGTTGAGCAGTTCTTC
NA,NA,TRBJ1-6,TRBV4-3,CASSQRAQRLNSPLHF,TGCGCCAGCAGCCAAAGGGCCCAGCGGCTAAATTCACCCCTCCACTTT
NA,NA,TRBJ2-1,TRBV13,CASSLTTPGHLDEQFF,TGTGCCAGCAGCTTGACCACTCCGGGACACCTTGATGAGCAGTTCTTC
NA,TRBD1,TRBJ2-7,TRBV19,CASSLGQGTYEQYF,TGTGCCAGTAGTCTGGGACAGGGGACCTACGAGCAGTACTTC
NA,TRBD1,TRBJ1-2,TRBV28,CASVAPGGARGYTF,TGTGCCAGCGTTGCACCAGGGGGCGCGAGGGGCTACACCTTC
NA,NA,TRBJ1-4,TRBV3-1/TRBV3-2,CASSQDRGTGEKLFF,TGTGCCAGCAGCCAAGACAGGGGTACGGGTGAAAAACTGTTTTTT
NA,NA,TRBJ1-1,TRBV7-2,CASSSARAVSTIPNTEAFF,TGTGCCAGCAGCTCAGCCAGGGCAGTGTCAACGATACCGAACACTGAAGCTTTCTTT
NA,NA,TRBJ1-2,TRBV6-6,CASSSDSRPTSYTF,TGTGCCAGCAGTTCGGACAGCCGACCTACGAGCTACACCTTC
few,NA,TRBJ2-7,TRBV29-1,CSATSTGYEQYF,TGCAGCGCCACCAGCACGGGCTACGAGCAGTACTTC
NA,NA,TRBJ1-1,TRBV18,CASSPPAKAGTEAFF,TGTGCCAGCTCACCCCCCGCCAAAGCGGGCACTGAAGCTTTCTTT
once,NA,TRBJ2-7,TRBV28,CASSYAPNEQYF,TGTGCCAGCAGCTATGCCCCCAACGAGCAGTACTTC
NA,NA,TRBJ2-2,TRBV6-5,CASSYPTKSGELFF,TGTGCCAGCAGTTACCCTACTAAGTCCGGGGAGCTGTTTTTT
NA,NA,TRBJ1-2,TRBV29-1,CSVGGSGYTF,TGCAGCGTTGGAGGATCCGGCTACACCTTC
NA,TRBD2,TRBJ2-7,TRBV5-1,CASSLGLAPTYEQYF,TGCGCCAGCAGCTTAGGACTAGCGCCTACCTACGAGCAGTACTTC
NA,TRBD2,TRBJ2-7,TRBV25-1,CASSEPAGGREQYF,TGTGCCAGCAGTGAACCAGCGGGGGGCAGGGAGCAGTACTTC
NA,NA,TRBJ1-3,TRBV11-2,CASSLGYRDGNTIYF,TGTGCCAGCAGCTTAGGGTACAGAGACGGAAACACCATATATTTT
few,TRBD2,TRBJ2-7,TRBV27,CASSQLAGATREQYF,TGTGCCAGCAGTCAACTAGCGGGGGCGACCCGCGAGCAGTACTTC
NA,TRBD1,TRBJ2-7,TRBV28,CASSLAGTGGLYEQYF,TGTGCCAGCAGTTTAGCCGGGACAGGGGGTTTGTACGAGCAGTACTTC
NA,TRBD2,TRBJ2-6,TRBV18,CASSPRLAGGPGANVLTF,TGTGCCAGCTCACCGAGACTAGCGGGAGGGCCTGGGGCCAACGTCCTGACTTTC
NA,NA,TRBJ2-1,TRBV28,CASPPRVVGPSYNEQFF,TGTGCCAGTCCCCCCCGGGTGGTGGGGCCATCCTACAATGAGCAGTTCTTC
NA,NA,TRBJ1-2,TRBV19,CASGKDSLVNYGYTF,TGTGCCAGTGGGAAGGACAGTTTAGTTAACTATGGCTACACCTTC
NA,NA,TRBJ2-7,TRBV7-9,CASSLAQVGEQYF,TGTGCCAGCAGCTTGGCCCAGGTAGGCGAGCAGTACTTC
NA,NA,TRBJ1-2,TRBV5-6,CASSLAGQAPTYGYTF,TGTGCCAGCAGCTTAGCTGGTCAAGCCCCTACCTATGGCTACACCTTC
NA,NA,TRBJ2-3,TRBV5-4,CASSFGAGFTDTQYF,TGTGCCAGCAGCTTCGGAGCGGGTTTCACAGATACGCAGTATTTT
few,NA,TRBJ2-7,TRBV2,CASSPGTHWEQYF,TGTGCCAGCAGTCCAGGTACTCACTGGGAGCAGTACTTC
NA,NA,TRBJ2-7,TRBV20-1,CSASPGWSYEQYF,TGCAGTGCTAGTCCAGGGTGGTCCTACGAGCAGTACTTC
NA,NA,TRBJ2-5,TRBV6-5,CASSYSGGASQETQYF,TGTGCCAGCAGTTACTCGGGGGGAGCGTCCCAAGAGACCCAGTACTTC
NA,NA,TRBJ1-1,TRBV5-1,CASSLLGVNTEAFF,TGCGCCAGCAGCCTACTCGGGGTGAACACTGAAGCTTTCTTT
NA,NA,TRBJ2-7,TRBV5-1,CASSLASALEQYF,TGCGCCAGCAGCTTGGCTAGCGCGCTGGAGCAGTACTTC
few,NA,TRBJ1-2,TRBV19,CASSTTGPPYGYTF,TGTGCCAGTAGTACAACAGGGCCTCCCTATGGCTACACCTTC
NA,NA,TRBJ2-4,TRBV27,CASSFAREEGNIQYF,TGTGCCAGCAGTTTTGCCAGGGAAGAAGGAAACATTCAGTACTTC
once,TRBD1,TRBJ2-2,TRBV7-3,CASSSGQGVTGELFF,TGTGCCAGCAGCTCCGGACAGGGTGTGACCGGGGAGCTGTTTTTT
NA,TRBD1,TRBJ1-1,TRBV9,CASSVGQGDRTEAFF,TGTGCCAGCAGCGTAGGACAGGGGGACCGCACTGAAGCTTTCTTT
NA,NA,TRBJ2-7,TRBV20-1,CSARDRLVGF,TGCAGTGCTAGAGATCGACTAGTGGGCTTC
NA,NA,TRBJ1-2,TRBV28,CASSPPPSRGYTF,TGTGCCAGCAGTCCCCCCCCTTCGCGTGGCTACACCTTC